This note documents a single TCR beta chain sequence. Its target is not known. V lost 7 bases, J lost 0 bases, and 12 bases lay in between. The CDR3 extends over 15 amino acids. Germline V gene sequence: CDR1 MNHNS, CDR2 SASEGT. The sample is drawn from a study of graft-versus-host responses after intestinal transplantation. The study, taken as a whole, reports: Early post-transplant HvG declines showed an association with peak circulating GvH clone levels. The study found high graft-versus-host to host-versus-graft clonal ratios in allografts of patients with graft-donor T cell macrochimerism.

Sequencing was performed with immunoSEQ multiplex PCR; in TCRdb, only in-frame clones are kept and a portion is missing. The table lists about 90,000 clones, roughly 92% of them singletons, with roughly 0.3% in the top ten. The sequenced sample was unstimulated CD4+ T cells sorted from spleen or lymph node cells, obtained before intestinal transplant. This clonotype originated in a human donor who received an intestinal transplant. V is TRBV6-1 and J is TRBJ1-4; possible D gene TRBD1, 5 bases. CDR3 region: CASTTYRSTNEKLFF. DNA for the CDR3: TGTGCCAGCACCACCTACAGGTCAACTAATGAAAAACTGTTTTTT.